This T cell receptor beta chain was documented in a study of cytomegalovirus exposure and HLA in healthy donors. In the study overall: The use of the same platform for the roughly 110 validation repertoires and the 600 to 800 first-cohort repertoires was reported by a later analysis. Study-wide points: Rarity marked most TCR sequences, yet some public TCRs occurred in many donors.

The approximately 120-subject validation cohort, separate from the roughly 700-subject first cohort, included the donors. Generated by immunoSEQ multiplex PCR, the TCRdb table keeps only in-frame clones and is missing some. The profile shows 130,000 to 150,000 clones, about 87% of them singletons. Concerning this clone itself: Its antigen remains unidentified.

This sequence originates from a woman in her thirties in good health and CMV-seropositive. The sequenced material came from PBMCs.

In nucleotides, the CDR3 is TGTGCCAGCAGCTTGGTCGGGGACAATGAGCAGTTCTTC. This sequence encodes CASSLVGDNEQFF. V and J are TRBV5-4 and TRBJ2-1; possible D gene TRBD2, 5 bases. CDR1 is SGHNT, CDR2 YYREEE, per germline (reference sequence). The germline V and J ends were trimmed by 0 bases and 5 bases, with 6 bases remaining between them. The CDR3 loop spans 13 amino acids. Variable domain in full (rest from reference TRBV5-4 and TRBJ2-1): ETGVTQSPTHLIKTRGQQVTLRCSSQSGHNTVSWYQQALGQGPQFIFQYYREEENGRGNFPPRFSGLQFPNYSSELNVNALELDDSALYLCASSLVGDNEQFFGPGTRLTVL.